This T cell receptor (beta chain) was recorded in a study of cytomegalovirus exposure and HLA in healthy donors. The study, taken as a whole, reports: Later, an analysis showed that TCR beta chains associated with HLA were more clonally expanded than others that were equally common.

Primers for the PCR totalled 60 Vbeta and 13 Jbeta. Sequencing was performed with immunoSEQ multiplex PCR; in TCRdb, only in-frame clones are kept and a portion is missing. The sample consists of about 160,000 clones, around 80% of them appearing once. As regards this clone: What it binds is not known.

V lost 1 base and J lost 2, with 10 bases in between. The CDR3 contains 15 residues. Germline assignment: CDR1 MGHRA and CDR2 YSYEKL. The TCR originated in a man between 18 and 29 years old in good health and CMV-seronegative. The sequencing input was PBMCs. The rearrangement uses TRBV4-1 and TRBJ2-3; D is perhaps TRBD2 (6 bases). CDR3 in DNA: TGCGCCAGCAGCCAAGCGGGGGTGTTCACAGATACGCAGTATTTT. Translated: CASSQAGVFTDTQYF.